The T cell receptor (beta chain) described here comes from a study of graft-versus-host responses after intestinal transplantation. As for the study in general: Multivisceral, liver-intestinal, or isolated intestinal transplants were given to recipients. Every recipient had anti-thymocyte globulin induction and two to three years of tacrolimus plus steroids. Study observations and caveats: GvH clones turned up in recipient marrow; some had shown up first in ileum or blood. In patients with graft-donor T cell macrochimerism, allograft graft-versus-host to host-versus-graft clonal ratios were high.

Worth noting for this clone: The antigen is unknown.

TCRdb's copy holds only in-frame clones and misses some; the assay was immunoSEQ multiplex PCR. This table holds around 92,000 clones, 86% found once. Sequences were derived from PBMCs, sampled 255 days after intestinal transplant. The clonotype was recovered from a human patient who received an intestinal transplant, so some T cells may come from the graft donor.

The CDR3 DNA reads TGTGCCAGCAGCTCGAACAGGCTCGAGCAGTACTTC. Translation: CASSSNRLEQYF. The chain couples TRBV6-5 to TRBJ2-7; maybe TRBD1 (5 bases). CDR1 and CDR2 from the germline V gene are MNHEY and SVGAGI. V lost 6 bases and J lost 6, with 12 bases in between. The length of the CDR3 is 12 residues.